This TCR beta chain comes out of a study of blood T cell repertoires in COVID-19. The protocol was immunoSEQ multiplex PCR, while the TCRdb copy is restricted to in-frame clones and leaves out a portion. The table has fewer than 300,000 clones, more than 85% seen once; the top ten hold under 0.95%. Germline V gene data show CDR1 as SGHRS and CDR2 as YFSETQ. CDR3 length: 16 residues. Trimming took 0 bases from V and 6 from J; bases not matched to a gene: 10. The chain employs TRBV5-1 and TRBJ2-3; the match to TRBD2 covers 7 bases. The source is a man under 40 with acute or convalescent COVID-19. The sample was peripheral blood. The CDR3 is CASSLVPSGRGDTQYF. The CDR3 DNA sequence: TGCGCCAGCAGCTTGGTTCCTAGCGGAAGGGGCGATACGCAGTATTTT.